This TCR beta chain is from a study of blood T cells in healthy people across ages. The use of a sample-barcoded 5' primer and a J-beta primer mix characterized a second PCR of roughly 7 to 11 cycles. TCRdb analysed the 5' RACE reads with MiXCR anew, one entry per CDR3 protein. The profile shows about 830,000 distinct CDR3 sequences, under 80% of them singletons. The sample consisted of blood. The TCR originated in a man younger than 45 in good health.

This CDR3 is CSAMGYRDRGNQDTQYF. The CDR3 coding sequence is TGCAGTGCTATGGGATACCGGGACAGGGGGAATCAAGATACGCAGTATTTT. The chain is built from TRBV20-1 and TRBJ2-3, with 11 bases that match TRBD1. V trimming: 4 bases; J trimming: 5 bases; junction bases outside the gene matches: 14. CDR1 is DFQATT and CDR2 is SNEGSKA in the germline V gene (reference sequence). The CDR3 covers 17 residues.